One and the same sample provided the 15 T cell receptor beta chains below, sequenced in a study of beta chain features in type 1 diabetes. Isolated RNA was reverse transcribed in full, so expressed TCRB transcripts were sequenced. Clones were read by immunoSEQ multiplex PCR, and TCRdb kept only the in-frame ones, dropping some. This sample carries a few hundred thousand clones, roughly an eighth of them seen once, and the ten largest clones take approximately 0.015%. Findings and limits, study-wide: TCRB CDR3s from Type 1 diabetes patients were moderately but significantly shorter in all four CD4+ subsets.

Their specific antigens are unknown. Sequenced: naive CD4+ T cells from blood. Receptors originate from a man aged 30-40 years with type 1 diabetes.

The chain employs TRBV29-1 and TRBJ2-3, with TRBD1 matching 11 bases. The CDR3 loop spans 19 amino acids. The junction had 16 bases not matched to a gene; V was cut back by 4 bases and J by 1 base. The germline V gene has CDR1 SQVTM and CDR2 ANQGSEA. The CDR3 region is CSVGGLGQGADYGTDTQYF. DNA for the CDR3: TGCAGCGTTGGCGGTCTAGGACAGGGGGCTGACTACGGCACAGATACGCAGTATTTT.

The sample holds a few counts of this clone. The chain is built from TRBV18 and TRBJ1-1; a weak D match, TRBD1 (6 bases). V dropped 1 base and J dropped 5 bases, with 20 bases sitting between them. Germline CDR1 and CDR2: KGHSH and LQKENI. This CDR3 is built from 17 residues. The CDR3 DNA reads as TGTGCCAGCTCACCACGATTGAGGGGGACCGGGAGGACTGAAGCTTTCTTT. Translating gives CASSPRLRGTGRTEAFF.

A remark on this clone: A junction end diverges from the germline sequence, so it may reflect a read error. CDR3 amino acids: CASSQDGTSGERFF. CDR3 DNA: TGTGCCAGCAGTCAAGACGGGACTAGCGGGGAGCGGTTCTTC. The chain recombines TRBV6-1 with TRBJ2-1; 13 nucleotides match TRBD2. Germline V CDR1 and CDR2: MNHNS, SASEGT. The CDR3 spans 14 residues.

V and J are TRBV11-1 and TRBJ1-2, with TRBD1 identical over 8 bases. Germline V CDR1 and CDR2: SGHAT, FQDESV (reference sequence). This CDR3 contains 14 residues. V lost 5 bases and J lost 4; bases outside the gene matches: 6. The CDR3 nucleotides read TGTGCCAGCAGCCGCGACAGGGGCGGCTATGGCTACACCTTC. Translated: CASSRDRGGYGYTF.

This clone turned up a few times. The CDR3: CASSVGVGGRRYEQFF. The DNA of the CDR3 is TGTGCCAGCAGCGTAGGGGTTGGCGGGAGGCGGTATGAGCAGTTCTTC. The chain employs TRBV9 and TRBJ2-1, with TRBD2 matching over 8 bases. The CDR3 loop spans 16 amino acids. Trimming at V came to 0 bases and at J to 8 bases, leaving 10 bases not matched to a gene. Per the germline V gene, CDR1 is SGDLS and CDR2 is YYNGEE.

The chain recombines TRBV28 with TRBJ2-3, with D perhaps TRBD1 (6 bases). From germline, CDR1 is MDHEN and CDR2 SYDVKM. Trimming left V 3 bases short and J 2 bases short, with 21 bases between. The CDR3 length is 18 residues. The CDR3 is CASSFRPAGRGFTDTQYF. CDR3 nucleotide sequence: TGTGCCAGCAGTTTTCGGCCTGCAGGCAGGGGATTCACAGATACGCAGTATTTT.

The rearrangement joins TRBV28 to TRBJ1-5, with D uncertain. The V gene lost 1 base and the J gene lost 7 bases, with 11 bases spanning the gap. Germline V gene lookup returns CDR1 MDHEN and CDR2 SYDVKM. The CDR3 runs 14 residues. The CDR3 bases are TGTGCCAGCAGTTTATATCGGGATGAACAGCCCCAGCATTTT. This encodes CASSLYRDEQPQHF.

This clone was counted between two and nine times. The genes are TRBV29-1 and TRBJ1-1, with TRBD1 identical over 8 bases. Germline V gene lookup returns CDR1 SQVTM and CDR2 ANQGSEA. J gave up 6 bases and V 6 bases, and 6 bases lay outside the gene matches. This CDR3 is built from 12 residues. The CDR3 nucleotides read TGCAGCGTCCGGACAGGGACCCCTGAAGCTTTCTTT. Protein sequence: CSVRTGTPEAFF.

In nucleotides, the CDR3 is TGCGCCAGCAGCTTGGAGTCGTGGAGCAATGAGCAGTTCTTC. Protein sequence: CASSLESWSNEQFF. The gene calls are TRBV5-1 and TRBJ2-1; no reliable D call. Per germline, CDR1 SGHRS and CDR2 YFSETQ. V was clipped by 0 bases and J by 6 bases, with 10 bases between them. The CDR3 runs 14 residues.

The chain employs TRBV27 and TRBJ2-5, with 12 bases that match TRBD2. Per germline, CDR1 MNHEY and CDR2 SMNVEV (reference sequence). With V trimmed by 4 bases and J by 2 bases, 11 bases remained unmatched. This CDR3 spans 18 amino acids. CDR3 coding DNA: TGTGCCAGCAGTTCCCGCCAAACTAGCGGGAGGTGGCAAGAGACCCAGTACTTC. It encodes CASSSRQTSGRWQETQYF.

This clone was detected only a few times. The chain is built from TRBV5-6 and TRBJ2-1; possibly TRBD1 for D (5 bases). The germline V gene has CDR1 SGHDT and CDR2 YYEEEE. The CDR3 sequence is 15 residues long. Trimming removed 2 bases at V and 7 bases at J, with 16 bases between. CDR3 loop: CASSLRTLNWNEQFF. The CDR3 nucleotides are TGTGCCAGCAGCTTACGGACACTGAACTGGAATGAGCAGTTCTTC.

In this sample, this clone turned up a few times. For the CDR3, the DNA is TGTGCCAGCAGCTTTTGGACAGGGGGAAGTGGCTACACCTTC. Amino acid sequence: CASSFWTGGSGYTF. V and J are TRBV7-9 and TRBJ1-2; the match to TRBD1 covers 10 bases. CDR3 length equals 14 residues. Germline V gene lookup returns CDR1 SEHNR and CDR2 FQNEAQ (reference sequence). V lost 3 bases, J lost 7 bases, and 5 bases stayed unmatched.

The chain joins TRBV15 to TRBJ2-5, with TRBD2 matching 8 bases. The CDR3 totals 15 residues. From germline, CDR1 is LNHNV and CDR2 YYDKDF (reference sequence). The ends lost 1 base at V and 7 bases at J; junction bases unmatched: 8. CDR3 loop: CATSRGGTSRPTQYF. The CDR3 DNA is TGTGCCACCAGCAGAGGAGGGACTAGTCGTCCGACCCAGTACTTC.

The V call is TRBV5-1, the J call TRBJ2-3; TRBD2 is a possible D gene (6 bases). This CDR3 has 16 amino acids. CDR1 and CDR2 from the germline V gene are SGHRS and YFSETQ. The ends were cut back, 0 bases at V and 0 bases at J, with 11 bases in the middle. CDR3 protein: CASSLGGGPSTDTQYF. The CDR3 coding sequence is TGCGCCAGCAGCTTGGGCGGAGGGCCGAGCACAGATACGCAGTATTTT.

Only a few counts were recorded for this clone. The CDR3 coding sequence is TGCGCCAGCAGGGAGGGGGCAGAGACCCAGTACTTC. This codes for CASREGAETQYF. This chain joins TRBV5-1 and TRBJ2-5; a possible D gene is TRBD1 (7 bases). The CDR3 has 12 amino acids. Germline V lookup: CDR1 SGHRS, CDR2 YFSETQ. Deletions cut 5 bases from V and 4 bases from J, with 9 bases between.